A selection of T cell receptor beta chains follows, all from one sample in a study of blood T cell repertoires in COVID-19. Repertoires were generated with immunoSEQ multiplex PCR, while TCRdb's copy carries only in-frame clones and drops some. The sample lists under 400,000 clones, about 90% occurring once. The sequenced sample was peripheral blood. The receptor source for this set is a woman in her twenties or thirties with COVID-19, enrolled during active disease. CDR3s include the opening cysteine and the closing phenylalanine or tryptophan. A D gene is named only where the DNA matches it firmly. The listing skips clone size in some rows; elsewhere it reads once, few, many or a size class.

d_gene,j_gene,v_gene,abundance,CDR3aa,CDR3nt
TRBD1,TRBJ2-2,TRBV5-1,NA,CASSLDRGGTGELFF,TGCGCCAGCAGCCTGGACAGGGGAGGAACCGGGGAGCTGTTTTTT
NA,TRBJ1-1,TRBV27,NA,CASSIQEGTEAFF,TGTGCCAGCAGTATACAGGAGGGGACTGAAGCTTTCTTT
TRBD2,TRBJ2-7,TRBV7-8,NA,CASRVVAGGSYEQYF,TGTGCCAGCAGAGTAGTAGCGGGAGGATCCTACGAGCAGTACTTC
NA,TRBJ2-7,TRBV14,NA,CASSPPQGHEQYF,TGTGCCAGCAGCCCGCCACAGGGCCACGAGCAGTACTTC
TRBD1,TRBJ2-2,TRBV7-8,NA,CASSLDRGPGELFF,TGTGCCAGCAGCTTAGACAGGGGTCCCGGGGAGCTGTTTTTT
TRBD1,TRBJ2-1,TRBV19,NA,CASSVRDRYNEQFF,TGTGCCAGTAGTGTAAGGGACAGGTACAATGAGCAGTTCTTC
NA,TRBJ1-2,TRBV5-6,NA,CASSSGVYGYTF,TGTGCCAGCAGCTCGGGGGTCTACGGCTACACCTTC
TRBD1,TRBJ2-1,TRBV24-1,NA,CATSDAGQGSYNEQFF,TGTGCCACCAGTGATGCCGGACAGGGATCCTACAATGAGCAGTTCTTC
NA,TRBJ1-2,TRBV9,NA,CASTPGGTAYGYTF,TGTGCCAGCACCCCCGGAGGGACGGCCTATGGCTACACCTTC
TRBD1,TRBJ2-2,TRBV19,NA,CASSIVGQVITGELFF,TGTGCCAGTAGTATAGTAGGACAGGTGATCACCGGGGAGCTGTTTTTT
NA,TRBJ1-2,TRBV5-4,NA,CASSPDTNYGYTF,TGTGCCAGCAGCCCCGACACGAACTATGGCTACACCTTC
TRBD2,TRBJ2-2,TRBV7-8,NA,CASSLSGSSTGELFF,TGTGCCAGCAGCTTAAGCGGGAGCTCTACCGGGGAGCTGTTTTTT
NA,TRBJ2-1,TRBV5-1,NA,CASSDHQSGGPSSYNEQFF,TGCGCCAGCAGCGACCACCAGTCGGGGGGCCCCTCCTCCTACAATGAGCAGTTCTTC
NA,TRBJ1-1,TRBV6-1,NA,CASSERGGANTEAFF,TGTGCCAGCAGTGAAAGAGGGGGGGCGAACACTGAAGCTTTCTTT
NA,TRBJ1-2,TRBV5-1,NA,CASSLGDGRTASYGYTF,TGCGCCAGCAGCTTGGGGGACGGCAGGACAGCTAGCTATGGCTACACCTTC
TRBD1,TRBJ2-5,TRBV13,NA,CASSETGGPYQETQYF,TGTGCCAGCAGCGAAACAGGGGGGCCGTACCAAGAGACCCAGTACTTC
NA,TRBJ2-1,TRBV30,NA,CAWSTTPQQFF,TGTGCCTGGAGTACAACACCTCAGCAGTTCTTC
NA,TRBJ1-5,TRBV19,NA,CASSMDNNQPQHF,TGTGCCAGTAGTATGGACAACAATCAGCCCCAGCATTTT
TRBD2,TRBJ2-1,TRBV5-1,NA,CASSLAGLAGFYNEQFF,TGCGCCAGCAGCTTGGCAGGACTAGCGGGATTTTACAATGAGCAGTTCTTC
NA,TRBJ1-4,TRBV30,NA,CAWSVPGGGEKLFF,TGTGCCTGGAGCGTTCCCGGTGGCGGAGAAAAACTGTTTTTT
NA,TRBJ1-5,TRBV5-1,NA,CASSLARGQPQHF,TGCGCCAGCAGCTTGGCTAGGGGGCAGCCCCAGCATTTT
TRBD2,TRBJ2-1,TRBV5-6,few,CASSSITSGRLGEQFF,TGTGCCAGCAGCTCCATTACTAGCGGGAGATTGGGTGAGCAGTTCTTC
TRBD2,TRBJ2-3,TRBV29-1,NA,CSVGPGGHADTQYF,TGCAGCGTTGGGCCGGGAGGGCATGCAGATACGCAGTATTTT
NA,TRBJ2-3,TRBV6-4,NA,CASILVGGVFADTQYF,TGTGCCAGCATCCTAGTGGGGGGAGTATTTGCAGATACGCAGTATTTT
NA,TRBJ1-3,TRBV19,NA,CASSRPSGGNTIYF,TGTGCCAGTAGTAGGCCCTCCGGGGGAAACACCATATATTTT
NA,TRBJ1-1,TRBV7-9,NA,CASSLDTNTEAFF,TGTGCCAGCAGCTTAGACACGAACACTGAAGCTTTCTTT
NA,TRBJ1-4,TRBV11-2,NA,CASSLAFQDNEKLFF,TGTGCCAGCAGCTTAGCCTTCCAGGATAATGAAAAACTGTTTTTT
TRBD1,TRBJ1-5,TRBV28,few,CASRGTGDSQPQHF,TGTGCCAGCAGGGGGACAGGGGACAGTCAGCCCCAGCATTTT
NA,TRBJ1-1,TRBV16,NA,CASSQYRGGEAFF,TGTGCCAGCAGCCAATACCGGGGGGGTGAAGCTTTCTTT
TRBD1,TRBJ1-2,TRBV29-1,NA,CSVLQGVGYGYTF,TGCAGCGTTCTACAGGGGGTGGGCTATGGCTACACCTTC
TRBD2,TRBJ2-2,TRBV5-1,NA,CASRWTSGSTGELFF,TGCGCCAGCAGATGGACTAGCGGGAGCACCGGGGAGCTGTTTTTT
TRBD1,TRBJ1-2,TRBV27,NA,CASSPPPGQINYGYTF,TGTGCCAGCAGTCCCCCCCCGGGACAGATTAACTATGGCTACACCTTC
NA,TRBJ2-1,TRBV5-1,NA,CASSPGSGTPPNEQFF,TGCGCCAGCAGCCCCGGCTCCGGGACACCCCCGAATGAGCAGTTCTTC
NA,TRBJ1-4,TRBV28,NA,CAISPGIREKLFF,TGTGCCATCTCACCGGGGATCCGGGAAAAACTGTTTTTT
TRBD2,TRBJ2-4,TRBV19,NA,CASSTRGTSGRGAKNIQYF,TGTGCCAGTAGTACCCGAGGGACTAGCGGGAGAGGGGCCAAAAACATTCAGTACTTC
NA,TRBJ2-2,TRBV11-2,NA,CASGPSMNTGELFF,TGTGCCAGCGGGCCTAGCATGAACACCGGGGAGCTGTTTTTT
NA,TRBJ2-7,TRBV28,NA,CASNKPAVSYEQYF,TGTGCCAGCAACAAACCGGCGGTTTCCTACGAGCAGTACTTC
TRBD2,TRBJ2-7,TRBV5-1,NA,CASSLVGAGVDEQYF,TGCGCCAGCAGCCTGGTAGGAGCGGGAGTGGACGAGCAGTACTTC
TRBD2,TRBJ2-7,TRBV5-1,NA,CASSLGTSGSLEQYF,TGCGCCAGCAGCTTGGGGACTAGCGGGAGTCTCGAGCAGTACTTC
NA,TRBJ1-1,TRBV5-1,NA,CASSSDRPNTEAFF,TGCGCCAGCAGCTCGGACAGACCGAACACTGAAGCTTTCTTT
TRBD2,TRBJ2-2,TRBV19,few,CASSPWAGAGGELFF,TGTGCCAGTAGCCCGTGGGCGGGAGCGGGCGGGGAGCTGTTTTTT